This is a list of T cell receptor beta chains from one sample in a study of blood T cell repertoires in COVID-19. Method: immunoSEQ multiplex PCR; TCRdb's copy keeps in-frame clones and lacks some. The sample carries about 140,000 clones, more than 60% recorded once. Sequencing used peripheral blood. The receptors come from an elderly man with acute or convalescent COVID-19. Each CDR3 is given with its conserved first and last residue. The D gene is left open where the match is weak. Size values are once, few and many counts, or a class for expanded clones, and some rows have none.

TGTGCCAGCAGCTTAGTAGCCTCCACCACCGGGGAGCTGTTTTTT,CASSLVASTTGELFF,-,15,-,TRBJ2-2,TRBV7-2
TGTGCCAGCAGTGAATCCCGGGAGACCCAGTACTTC,CASSESRETQYF,-,12,-,TRBJ2-5,TRBV2
TGTGCCAGCTCACCCCAATCGAACACCGGGGAGCTGTTTTTT,CASSPQSNTGELFF,-,14,-,TRBJ2-2,TRBV18
TGTGCCAGTAGTATACGGTGGGGCAGTCGTCAGTTCTTC,CASSIRWGSRQFF,-,13,-,TRBJ2-1,TRBV19
TGTGCCAGCAGCTCGACAGGGGGCGAAAATACGCAGTATTTT,CASSSTGGENTQYF,-,14,TRBD1,TRBJ2-3,TRBV5-5
TGTGCCAGCAGCTCCCCGACAGGGGGCCACTCACCCCTCCACTTT,CASSSPTGGHSPLHF,-,15,TRBD1,TRBJ1-6,TRBV5-8
TGTGCCAGCAGACCAAGCGGGGGGCTGTACAATGAGCAGTTCTTC,CASRPSGGLYNEQFF,-,15,TRBD2,TRBJ2-1,TRBV28
TGTGCCAGCAGTTACTACGGGACAGGGGGATTTGCAACTAATGAAAAACTGTTTTTT,CASSYYGTGGFATNEKLFF,-,19,TRBD1,TRBJ1-4,TRBV6-2/TRBV6-3
TGTGCCAGCAGCCAAGGAAGACTGCACCAATCGCCCCTCCACTTT,CASSQGRLHQSPLHF,once,15,-,TRBJ1-6,TRBV7-3
TGTGCCGCGGCAACAGGGACACAAGAGACCCAGTACTTC,CAAATGTQETQYF,-,13,-,TRBJ2-5,TRBV10-3
TGTGCCAGCAGTGGGAGCCAGGGCCCGTATAGCAATCAGCCCCAGCATTTT,CASSGSQGPYSNQPQHF,-,17,-,TRBJ1-5,TRBV6-1
TGTGCCAGCGGCCGGGGGGTGGAAAAACTGTTTTTT,CASGRGVEKLFF,-,12,-,TRBJ1-4,TRBV2
TGTGCCAGCGGACGACAGTTTAGCAATCAGCCCCAGCATTTT,CASGRQFSNQPQHF,-,14,-,TRBJ1-5,TRBV28
TGTGCCAGCAGCCTCGGGACAGGGTTTCGTCAGCCCCAGCATTTT,CASSLGTGFRQPQHF,-,15,TRBD1,TRBJ1-5,TRBV7-2
TGTGCCAGCAGCTTGCAGGTGGGGGGGGACGAGCAGTACTTC,CASSLQVGGDEQYF,once,14,TRBD2,TRBJ2-7,TRBV7-2
TGTGCCAGCAGTTTGACACAGGCCTCCTACGAGCAGTACTTC,CASSLTQASYEQYF,-,14,-,TRBJ2-7,TRBV5-4
TGCGCCAGCAGCTTGGGGGGCAGTTACACTGAAGCTTTCTTT,CASSLGGSYTEAFF,-,14,-,TRBJ1-1,TRBV5-1
TGTGCCAGCAGCCGACTAGCTGGTGAGACCCAGTACTTC,CASSRLAGETQYF,-,13,TRBD2,TRBJ2-5,TRBV6-2/TRBV6-3
TGTGCCAGCAGCGTAGTTGGTGACACAGAGACCCAGTACTTC,CASSVVGDTETQYF,-,14,-,TRBJ2-5,TRBV9
TGTGCCAGCAGCTCCCCCGGGACAGGGCACACCGGGGAGCTGTTTTTT,CASSSPGTGHTGELFF,-,16,TRBD1,TRBJ2-2,TRBV5-5
TGTGCCATCGCTAGCGGCGGGGAGCTGTTTTTT,CAIASGGELFF,-,11,TRBD2,TRBJ2-2,TRBV10-3
TGTGCCAGCGCAGACACGAACACTGAAGCTTTCTTT,CASADTNTEAFF,-,12,-,TRBJ1-1,TRBV6-4
TGCGCCAGCAGCCAAGATTCGCTAGCGGGGGCACAAGAGACCCAGTACTTC,CASSQDSLAGAQETQYF,-,17,TRBD2,TRBJ2-5,TRBV4-1
TGTGCCAGCAGTTTTAGCGGGGGGCAGCAGTATTTT,CASSFSGGQQYF,-,12,TRBD2,TRBJ2-3,TRBV2
TGTGCCAGCTCCCCCGGGTCGCTCTACGAGCAGTACTTC,CASSPGSLYEQYF,-,13,-,TRBJ2-7,TRBV18
TGTGCCAGCAGCCCCCGGGAGAGGCCTACTCCCTACAATGAGCAGTTCTTC,CASSPRERPTPYNEQFF,-,17,-,TRBJ2-1,TRBV7-3
TGTGCCAGCAGTTTACAGCAGGGTGTCGGAGATACGCAGTATTTT,CASSLQQGVGDTQYF,-,15,-,TRBJ2-3,TRBV7-3
TGTGCCAGCAGCGTGGAGGGACGGCAAAATTCACCCCTCCACTTT,CASSVEGRQNSPLHF,-,15,-,TRBJ1-6,TRBV9
TGTGCCAGCAGTGAAGCGACAGGGGAAAATCAGCCCCAGCATTTT,CASSEATGENQPQHF,-,15,TRBD1,TRBJ1-5,TRBV2
TGTGCCTGGAGTGTTAAGGGGTCCCAGCCCCAGCATTTT,CAWSVKGSQPQHF,-,13,-,TRBJ1-5,TRBV30
TGTGCCAGCAGTGAACTAGCGGGGGGCCCACAAGAGACCCAGTACTTC,CASSELAGGPQETQYF,many,16,TRBD2,TRBJ2-5,TRBV6-1
TGTGCCAGCTCACCCGCGGGCACAGATACGCAGTATTTT,CASSPAGTDTQYF,-,13,-,TRBJ2-3,TRBV18
TGTGCCAGCTCAATCTCGACAGCTTATAATTCACCCCTCCACTTT,CASSISTAYNSPLHF,-,15,-,TRBJ1-6,TRBV18
TGTGCCAGCAGCCGGCCGACAGGGTGGGACCCCGGGGCCCAGTACTTC,CASSRPTGWDPGAQYF,-,16,TRBD1,TRBJ2-5,TRBV7-9
TGTGCCAGCAGCTGGACTCAGTATAATTCACCCCTCCACTTT,CASSWTQYNSPLHF,-,14,-,TRBJ1-6,TRBV7-2
TGCGCCAGCAGCTTGGGTTTACAGGGGAACACTGAAGCTTTCTTT,CASSLGLQGNTEAFF,-,15,-,TRBJ1-1,TRBV5-1
TGTGCCAGCAGCTTAATTCTAGGGACAGGGACTAATAATTCACCCCTCCACTTT,CASSLILGTGTNNSPLHF,few,18,TRBD1,TRBJ1-6,TRBV7-2
TGTGCCAGCAGCTTAGCTCCCGGACTAGCAGCGCAGTATTTT,CASSLAPGLAAQYF,-,14,TRBD2,TRBJ2-3,TRBV11-3
TGTGCCACAGGACAGGGGGGATCACCCCTCCACTTT,CATGQGGSPLHF,-,12,TRBD1,TRBJ1-6,TRBV19
TGTGCCAGCAGTTATGAGACAGGGCGCTCCGAGCAGTACTTC,CASSYETGRSEQYF,-,14,TRBD1,TRBJ2-7,TRBV6-2/TRBV6-3
TGTGCCAGCTCACCATCGGGGACACTCTCTTCACCCCTCCACTTT,CASSPSGTLSSPLHF,-,15,-,TRBJ1-6,TRBV18
TGTGCCAGCAGCCCACAGGGGACGCAGTGGCAAGAGACCCAGTACTTC,CASSPQGTQWQETQYF,-,16,TRBD1,TRBJ2-5,TRBV5-6
TGTGCCAGCCATTTCACTATGAACACTGAAGCTTTCTTT,CASHFTMNTEAFF,-,13,-,TRBJ1-1,TRBV2
TGTGCCAGCAGCGCCGGGACTCGTAAAGGGGAGACCCAGTACTTC,CASSAGTRKGETQYF,-,15,-,TRBJ2-5,TRBV5-8
TGTGCCAGCACGCCACAGGGGGCGAATGAGCAGTTCTTC,CASTPQGANEQFF,once,13,TRBD1,TRBJ2-1,TRBV2
TGTGCCAGCAGGCCCGGGGGAATGAACACTGAAGCTTTCTTT,CASRPGGMNTEAFF,once,14,-,TRBJ1-1,TRBV6-6
TGTGCCAGCAGCCAAGATGCGGGGGGCAATCAGCCCCAGCATTTT,CASSQDAGGNQPQHF,-,15,-,TRBJ1-5,TRBV3-1/TRBV3-2